Each of the 28 T cell receptor beta chains below was sequenced from the same sample in a study. The sorted Tregs were CD4+CD25+CD127-/low cells. One entry per CDR3 protein, called by TCRdb with MiXCR from the 5' RACE reads. The repertoire has 9,000 to 10,000 distinct CDR3 sequences, about 14% of them found once; the top ten carry 2.5% to 3.5%. The sequencing sample was made of Tregs sorted from blood. The receptor source for this set is a female donor with breast cancer.

In the case of this clonotype: A read error may account for a junction end that differs from germline. The chain joins TRBV5-1 to TRBJ2-7; possibly TRBD2 for D (5 bases). The CDR3 is 16 residues long. CDR1 is SGHRS and CDR2 is YFSETQ in the germline V gene. CDR3 nucleotide sequence: TGCGCCAGCAGCTTGATTATTACGGGATCGGCCGGGGAGCTGTACTTC. Translated: CASSLIITGSAGELYF.

CDR3 protein: CASSPSSGRNTGELFF. CDR3 bases: TGTGCCAGCAGCCCCTCTAGCGGGAGGAACACCGGGGAGCTGTTTTTT. The chain is built from TRBV7-2 and TRBJ2-2, with 10 bases fitting TRBD2. CDR3 length: 16 amino acids. With V trimmed by 5 bases and J by 1 base, 4 bases remained unmatched. The V gene's germline CDR1 is SGHTA and CDR2 FQGNSA.

Points on this clonotype: A read error may be the cause here, since a much bigger clone is one base away. The chain recombines TRBV29-1 with TRBJ2-1, with D possibly TRBD2 on 6 matching bases. Trimming shortened V by 4 bases and J by 7 bases, and 17 bases separated the two germline ends. The CDR3 is 14 amino acids. Germline loops: CDR1 SQVTM, CDR2 ANQGSEA. CDR3 bases: TGCAGCGTTGGCCTGGAGACTGGGGGGAATGAGCAGTTCTTC. It yields the protein CSVGLETGGNEQFF.

About this clonotype: This may come from a read error, since a much larger clone is one base off. The V gene is TRBV12-3 or TRBV12-4, the J gene TRBJ2-5; D could derive from TRBD1 or TRBD2 (5 bases each). There are 13 residues in the CDR3. The CDR3 sequence: CAGSRGKQETQYF. As DNA, the CDR3 is TGTGCCGGCAGTCGGGGCAAACAAGAGACCCAGTACTTC.

The chain combines TRBV5-4 with TRBJ2-1; D possibly matches TRBD1 or TRBD2 (5 bases each). The V and J ends lost 0 bases and 6 bases respectively, with 13 bases between them. CDR3 size: 15 residues. Germline CDR1 reads SGHNT; CDR2 reads YYREEE (reference sequence). The CDR3 bases are TGTGCCAGCAGCTTGGCGGGACCGACGGGCAATGAGCAGTTCTTC. It codes for CASSLAGPTGNEQFF.

J is TRBJ2-1 and V is TRBV20-1, with TRBD2 matching over 10 bases. Germline V gene sequence: CDR1 DFQATT, CDR2 SNEGSKA (reference sequence). The CDR3 is 13 amino acids. CDR3 in DNA: TGCAGCTCTAGCGGGAGAATCTACAATGAGCAGTTCTTC. The encoded protein is CSSSGRIYNEQFF.

By share, this clonotype ranks as medium-sized. This chain links TRBV18 with TRBJ2-5, with TRBD1 identical over 9 bases. The CDR3 contains 16 residues. Germline CDR1 reads KGHSH; CDR2 reads LQKENI. The ends lost 0 bases at V and 4 bases at J; junction bases unmatched: 6. The CDR3 nucleotides are TGTGCCAGCTCACCACCTTTGGACAGGGGTAGAGAGACCCAGTACTTC. This gives the protein CASSPPLDRGRETQYF.

Of note for this clonotype: This may be a read error, as it is one base from a much larger clone. The rearrangement joins TRBV15 to TRBJ1-1; unclear D gene. V shed 0 bases and J shed 10 bases, with 12 bases lying between them. This CDR3 has 13 residues. Germline values: CDR1 LNHNV, CDR2 YYDKDF (reference sequence). CDR3 sequence (DNA): TGTGCCACCAGCAGAGATCAAGTGGGCACAGCTTTCTTT. Translation: CATSRDQVGTAFF.

On this clonotype itself: Without the conserved terminal phenylalanine or tryptophan, this CDR3 likely stems from a read error. CDR3 in DNA: TGCGCCGGCAGCTTCCGTAGTGGGGGCGACGCTGAAGCTTTCCTT. Its protein product is CAGSFRSGGDAEAFL. The V call is TRBV5-1, the J call TRBJ1-1; D perhaps matches TRBD1 (6 bases). Germline values: CDR1 SGHRS, CDR2 YFSETQ. This CDR3 has 15 amino acids.

This clonotype occurred many times. The genes are TRBV6-2 or TRBV6-3 and TRBJ2-3; D gene unclear. The germline CDR1 and CDR2 sequences are MNHEY and SVGEGT. The ends were cut back, 7 bases at V and 6 bases at J, with 14 bases in the middle. This CDR3 is built from 13 residues. The CDR3 DNA reads TGTGCCAGCACAGACATCCTCCGGGATACGCAGTATTTT. Translating it yields CASTDILRDTQYF.

This clonotype has only a few counts. It may be a read error: a sequence one base away is much more abundant. This chain joins TRBV20-1 and TRBJ2-1, with 9 bases identical to TRBD2. CDR3 length: 12 amino acids. The trim removed 7 bases at V and 8 bases at J, leaving 6 bases unmatched. Germline-derived CDR1 and CDR2 are DFQATT and SNEGSKA (reference sequence). CDR3 amino acids: CSESGGGDEQFF. The CDR3 region has the DNA TGCAGTGAATCAGGCGGGGGGGATGAGCAGTTCTTC.

By frequency in the sample, this clonotype is medium-sized. The rearrangement links TRBV7-2 to TRBJ2-1; D perhaps matches TRBD2 (5 bases). The V end lost 1 base, the J end lost 2 bases, and 12 bases lay between the germline ends. The CDR3 is 16 amino acids. In germline, CDR1 is SGHTA, CDR2 FQGNSA. In DNA form, the CDR3 reads TGTGCCAGCAGCTTAGTGGTCGGGGTTACCTACAATGAGCAGTTCTTC. Its protein product is CASSLVVGVTYNEQFF.

A word on this clonotype: The conserved final phenylalanine or tryptophan is absent from the CDR3, which likely points to a read error. The chain employs TRBV7-2 and TRBJ2-7; 8 positions match TRBD1. The CDR3 has 15 residues. The V gene end was trimmed by 4 bases and the J gene end by 2 bases; junction bases not matched to a gene: 7. CDR1 is SGHTA, CDR2 FQGNSA, per germline. As DNA, the CDR3 is TGTGCCAGCAGCTCGGGACAGGACCTCACCTACGAGCAGTACTCC. Amino acids: CASSSGQDLTYEQYS.

V gene TRBV5-1 combines with J gene TRBJ2-7, with D perhaps being TRBD1 or TRBD2 (5 bases each). Germline V CDR1 and CDR2: SGHRS, YFSETQ. CDR3 length: 13 residues. V was cut by 4 bases and J by 2 bases, with 10 bases left in between. The CDR3 region has the DNA TGCGCCAGCAGCGGGACGACAACCTACGAGCAGTACTTC. It translates to CASSGTTTYEQYF.

This clonotype was found many times. The rearrangement links TRBV5-1 to TRBJ1-6; D unclear. This CDR3 comprises 14 residues. Trimming removed 0 bases from V and 9 bases from J, with 10 bases in between. The V gene's germline CDR1 is SGHRS and CDR2 YFSETQ. CDR3 in DNA: TGCGCCAGCAGCTTGGGGGATGGGCGTTCACCCCTCCACTTT. Translating it yields CASSLGDGRSPLHF.

The chain couples TRBV5-1 to TRBJ2-3; the match to TRBD2 covers 11 bases. CDR1 and CDR2 from the germline V gene are SGHRS and YFSETQ. The V segment lost 0 bases and the J segment 0 bases; nucleotides outside the gene matches: 0. This CDR3 is 16 amino acids long. CDR3 protein: CASSLGLAGSTDTQYF. The CDR3 region has the DNA TGCGCCAGCAGCTTGGGACTAGCGGGGAGCACAGATACGCAGTATTTT.

This clonotype was picked up many times. The V gene is TRBV7-9, the J gene TRBJ1-1; D uncertain. This CDR3 has 14 residues. Trimming removed 5 bases from V and 0 bases from J, with 10 bases in between. The germline CDR1 and CDR2 sequences are SEHNR and FQNEAQ (reference sequence). CDR3 region: CASSPLRMNTEAFF. For the CDR3, the DNA is TGTGCCAGCAGCCCGCTTCGGATGAACACTGAAGCTTTCTTT.

The chain joins TRBV5-1 to TRBJ2-2, with TRBD2 matching 14 bases. J lost 4 bases, V lost 0 bases, and 5 bases had no gene match. This CDR3 has 18 amino acids. Germline lookup yields CDR1 SGHRS and CDR2 YFSETQ. The CDR3: CASSLVVGTSGSTGELFF. The CDR3 nucleotides are TGCGCCAGCAGCTTGGTCGTCGGGACTAGCGGGAGCACCGGGGAGCTGTTTTTT.

This clonotype qualifies as medium-sized. The gene calls are TRBV28 and TRBJ1-5, with D perhaps TRBD1 (6 bases). The CDR3 is 15 residues long. Trimming took 3 bases from V and 1 from J, leaving 10 bases between them. Germline assignment: CDR1 MDHEN and CDR2 SYDVKM. The DNA for the CDR3 is TGTGCCAGCAGTTTCAGGGGTGGAAGCAATCAGCCCCAGCATTTT. Protein product: CASSFRGGSNQPQHF.

This clonotype was recorded a few times. The chain combines TRBV5-1 with TRBJ2-1; TRBD1 aligns across 7 bases. Trimming removed 0 bases from V and 9 bases from J; junction bases left unmatched: 9. The germline V gene has CDR1 SGHRS and CDR2 YFSETQ. The CDR3 extends over 15 amino acids. The CDR3 spells CASSLGNRGETEQFF. For the CDR3, the DNA is TGCGCCAGCAGCTTGGGCAACAGGGGAGAAACTGAGCAGTTCTTC.

This clonotype is medium-sized. The chain combines TRBV7-2 with TRBJ1-5, with D perhaps TRBD1 (5 bases). Germline assignment: CDR1 SGHTA and CDR2 FQGNSA. The CDR3 sequence is 14 residues long. Trimming stripped 0 bases from V and 7 bases from J, with 10 bases between. The CDR3: CASSLAGAGQPQHF. The CDR3 nucleotides read TGTGCCAGCAGCTTAGCAGGGGCAGGGCAGCCCCAGCATTTT.

This clonotype is medium-sized (0.01 to 0.1%) by share. V gene TRBV4-1 combines with J gene TRBJ2-7; possibly TRBD1 for D (6 bases). Germline V gene data show CDR1 as MGHRA and CDR2 as YSYEKL. CDR3 length: 14 residues. Deletions cut 1 base from V and 3 bases from J, with 10 bases between. DNA of the CDR3: TGCGCCAGCAGCCAAGTTCAGGGGCTCTACGAGCAGTACTTC. Its protein is CASSQVQGLYEQYF.

The chain links TRBV10-3 to TRBJ2-4, with 9 bases identical to TRBD2. The CDR3 has 17 residues. V trimming: 3 bases; J trimming: 0 bases; junction bases outside the gene matches: 6. CDR1 is ENHRY, CDR2 SYGVKD, per germline. Here the CDR3 DNA reads TGTGCCATCAGTGACCACGGACTAGCGTTAGCCAAAAACATTCAGTACTTC. It is translated as CAISDHGLALAKNIQYF.

This clonotype was observed a handful of times. Since a much larger clone is just one base distant, this may be a read error. The conserved phenylalanine or tryptophan is not found at the CDR3 terminus, so this likely reflects a read error. V usage is TRBV24-1 and J usage is TRBJ1-1, with 8 bases that match TRBD1. The CDR3 spans 13 residues. V lost 3 bases, J lost 8 bases, and 4 bases stayed unmatched. The V gene's germline CDR1 is KGHDR and CDR2 SFDVKD. The CDR3 DNA follows: TGTGCCACCAGTGATCATTGGACAGGGGAAGCTTTCTCT. It specifies CATSDHWTGEAFS.

In its sample, this clonotype is medium-sized (0.01 to 0.1%). The V and J genes are TRBV4-1 and TRBJ2-1; possibly TRBD1 for D (5 bases). Looked up from germline, CDR1 is MGHRA and CDR2 is YSYEKL. CDR3 length: 15 amino acids. Trimming shortened V by 3 bases and J by 3 bases, and 12 bases separated the two germline ends. Written as DNA, the CDR3 is TGCGCCAGCAGCCAGCAGGGCGGAGACTACAATGAGCAGTTCTTC. Residues: CASSQQGGDYNEQFF.

This clonotype was picked up a small number of times. A single base separates this from a much larger clone, so it may be a read error. Here the CDR3 omits its conserved ending phenylalanine or tryptophan, so a read error is the likely source. The chain is built from TRBV7-2 and TRBJ1-3; D not resolved. Germline CDR1 SGHTA, CDR2 FQGNSA. The length of the CDR3 is 12 residues. V was clipped by 3 bases and J by 3 bases, with 3 bases between them. DNA for the CDR3: TGTGCCAGCAGCTTGGATGGAAACACCATATATGTT. Amino acid sequence: CASSLDGNTIYV.

This clonotype is large. V gene TRBV21-1 combines with J gene TRBJ2-2; TRBD1, the table's D call, lacks a check against the DNA. TRBV21-1 is flagged as a pseudogene. The CDR3 is 16 amino acids. The CDR3 protein is CASSKAWDRRAGELFF. The CDR3 DNA follows: TGTGCCAGCAGCAAAGCCTGGGACAGAAGAGCCGGGGAGCTGTTTTTT.

By frequency in the sample, this clonotype is large. The rearrangement joins TRBV5-1 to TRBJ2-3; 9 positions match TRBD1. Germline V gene sequence: CDR1 SGHRS, CDR2 YFSETQ. This CDR3 contains 16 residues. The V and J ends lost 4 bases and 1 base, in that order; junction bases with no gene match: 7. The CDR3 DNA reads TGCGCCAGCAGCCCCGAACAGGGGGCTCGCACAGATACGCAGTATTTT. Its translation: CASSPEQGARTDTQYF. The complete variable domain, with remaining parts taken from reference TRBV5-1 and TRBJ2-3, reads KAGVTQTPRYLIKTRGQQVTLSCSPISGHRSVSWYQQTPGQGLQFLFEYFSETQRNKGNFPGRFSGRQFSNSRSEMNVSTLELGDSALYLCASSPEQGARTDTQYFGPGTRLTVL.